This TCR beta chain derives from a study of PD-L1 blockade in urothelial cancer. The protocol was immunoSEQ multiplex PCR, while the TCRdb copy is restricted to in-frame clones and leaves out a portion. The sample consists of around 120,000 clones, around 82% of them appearing once. This clone was found a few times. Trimming pared 4 bases from V and 7 bases from J, leaving 12 bases between. This CDR3 comprises 13 residues. Germline CDR1 WNHNN, CDR2 SYGVQD (reference sequence). The starting material was PBMCs, obtained around atezolizumab (anti-PD-L1) treatment. The sequence derives from a man in his fifties or sixties with urothelial cancer. V usage is TRBV10-1 and J usage is TRBJ2-3; D perhaps matches TRBD2 (5 bases). The CDR3 spells CASSGSSRNTQYF. CDR3 DNA sequence: TGCGCCAGCAGTGGCTCTAGCAGGAATACGCAGTATTTT.